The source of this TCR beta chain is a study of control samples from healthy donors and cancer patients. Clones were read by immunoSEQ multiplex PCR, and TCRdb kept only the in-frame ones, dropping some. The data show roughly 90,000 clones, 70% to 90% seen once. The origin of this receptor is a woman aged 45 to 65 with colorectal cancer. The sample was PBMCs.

The DNA of the CDR3 is TGTGCCAGCAGCGACGCCGGGACAGGGGAGGAAAAACTGTTTTTT. Amino acid sequence: CASSDAGTGEEKLFF. The V gene is TRBV5-6, the J gene TRBJ1-4; 10 nucleotides align to TRBD1. The CDR3 has 15 amino acids. Germline lookup yields CDR1 SGHDT and CDR2 YYEEEE. V dropped 4 bases and J dropped 8; count of bases not matched to a gene: 8.